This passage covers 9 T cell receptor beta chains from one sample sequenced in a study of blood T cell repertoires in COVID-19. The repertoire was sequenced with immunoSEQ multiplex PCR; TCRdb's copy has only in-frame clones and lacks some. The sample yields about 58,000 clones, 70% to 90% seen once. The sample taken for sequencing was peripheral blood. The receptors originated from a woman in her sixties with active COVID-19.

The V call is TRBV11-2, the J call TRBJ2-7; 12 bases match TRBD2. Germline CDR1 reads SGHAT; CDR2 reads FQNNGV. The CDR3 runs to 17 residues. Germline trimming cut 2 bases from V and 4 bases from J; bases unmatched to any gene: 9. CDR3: CASSLRGLAGSDYEQYF. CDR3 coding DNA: TGTGCCAGCAGCTTAAGGGGACTAGCGGGTTCTGATTACGAGCAGTACTTC. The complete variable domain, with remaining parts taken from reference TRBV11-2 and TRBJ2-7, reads EAGVAQSPRYKIIEKRQSVAFWCNPISGHATLYWYQQILGQGPKLLIQFQNNGVVDDSQLPKDRFSAERLKGVDSTLKIQPAKLEDSAVYLCASSLRGLAGSDYEQYFGPGTRLTVT.

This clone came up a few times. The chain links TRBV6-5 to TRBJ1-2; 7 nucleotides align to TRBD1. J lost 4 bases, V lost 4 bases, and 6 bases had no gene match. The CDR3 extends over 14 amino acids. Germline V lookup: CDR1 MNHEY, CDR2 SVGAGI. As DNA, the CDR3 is TGTGCCAGCAGTTCGCCGGGACAGTTCTATGGCTACACCTTC. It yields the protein CASSSPGQFYGYTF.

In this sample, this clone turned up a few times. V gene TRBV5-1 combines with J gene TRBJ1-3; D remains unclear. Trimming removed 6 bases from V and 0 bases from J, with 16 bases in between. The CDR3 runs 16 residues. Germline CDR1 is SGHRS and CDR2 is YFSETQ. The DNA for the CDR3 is TGCGCCAGCACCCCCAGCGTGGGGAGCTCTGGAAACACCATATATTTT. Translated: CASTPSVGSSGNTIYF.

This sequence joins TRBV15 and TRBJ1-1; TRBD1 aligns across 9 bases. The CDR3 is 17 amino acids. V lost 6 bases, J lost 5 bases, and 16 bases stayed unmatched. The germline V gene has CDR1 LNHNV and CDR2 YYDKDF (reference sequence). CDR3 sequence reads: CATSGVFLQGAGTEAFF. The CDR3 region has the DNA TGTGCCACCAGTGGGGTCTTCTTACAGGGGGCAGGGACTGAAGCTTTCTTT.

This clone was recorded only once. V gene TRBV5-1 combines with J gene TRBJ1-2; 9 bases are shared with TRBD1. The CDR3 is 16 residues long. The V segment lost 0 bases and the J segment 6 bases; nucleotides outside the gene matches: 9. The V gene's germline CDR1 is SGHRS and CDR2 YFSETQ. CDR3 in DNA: TGCGCCAGCAGCTTGGAGGGACAGGGCTTTGAGAATGGCTACACCTTC. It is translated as CASSLEGQGFENGYTF.

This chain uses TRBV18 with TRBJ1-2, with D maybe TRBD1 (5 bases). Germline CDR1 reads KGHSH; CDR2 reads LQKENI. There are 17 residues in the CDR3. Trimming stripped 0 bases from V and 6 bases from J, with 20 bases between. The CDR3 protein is CASSPPGNHPGLDGYTF. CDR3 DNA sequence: TGTGCCAGCTCACCACCCGGAAACCACCCAGGGTTGGATGGCTACACCTTC.

The CDR3 bases are TGCAGCCCGATTCGGACAGGGTGGAATTCACCCCTCCACTTT. Protein product: CSPIRTGWNSPLHF. J is TRBJ1-6 and V is TRBV29-1, with 8 bases that match TRBD1. The V segment lost 8 bases and the J segment 7 bases; nucleotides outside the gene matches: 10. This CDR3 spans 14 amino acids. The germline CDR1 and CDR2 sequences are SQVTM and ANQGSEA. Full variable domain (missing parts from reference TRBV29-1 and TRBJ1-6): SAVISQKPSRDICQRGTSLTIQCQVDSQVTMMFWYRQQPGQSLTLIATANQGSEATYESGFVIDKFPISRPNLTFSTLTVSNMSPEDSSIYLCSPIRTGWNSPLHFGNGTRLTVT.

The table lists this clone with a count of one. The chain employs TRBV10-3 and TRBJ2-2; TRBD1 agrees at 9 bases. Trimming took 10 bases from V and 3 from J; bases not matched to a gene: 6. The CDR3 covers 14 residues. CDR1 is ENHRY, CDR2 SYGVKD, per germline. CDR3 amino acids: CASKRDRDTGELFF. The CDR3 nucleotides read TGTGCCAGCAAGCGGGACAGGGACACCGGGGAGCTGTTTTTT.

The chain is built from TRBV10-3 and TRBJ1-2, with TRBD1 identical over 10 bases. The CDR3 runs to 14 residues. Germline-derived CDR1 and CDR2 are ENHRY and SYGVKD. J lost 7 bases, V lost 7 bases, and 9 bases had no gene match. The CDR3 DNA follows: TGTGCCATCAAAGTGACAGGGGGCTATATTGGCTACACCTTC. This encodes CAIKVTGGYIGYTF.